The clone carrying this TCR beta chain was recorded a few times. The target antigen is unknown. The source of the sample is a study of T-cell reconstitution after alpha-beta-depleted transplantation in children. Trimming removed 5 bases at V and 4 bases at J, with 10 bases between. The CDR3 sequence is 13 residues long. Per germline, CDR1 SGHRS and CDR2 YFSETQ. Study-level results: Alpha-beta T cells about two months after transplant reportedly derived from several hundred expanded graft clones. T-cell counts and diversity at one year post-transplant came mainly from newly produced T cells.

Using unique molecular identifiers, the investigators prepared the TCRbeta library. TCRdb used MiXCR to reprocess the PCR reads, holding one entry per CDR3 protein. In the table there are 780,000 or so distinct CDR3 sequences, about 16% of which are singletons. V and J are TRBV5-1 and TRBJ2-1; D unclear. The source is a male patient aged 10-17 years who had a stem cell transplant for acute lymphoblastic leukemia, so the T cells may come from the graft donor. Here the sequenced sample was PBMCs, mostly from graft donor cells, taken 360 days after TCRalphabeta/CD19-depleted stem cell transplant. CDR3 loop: CASRLRGYNEQFF. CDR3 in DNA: TGCGCCAGCAGACTTCGCGGATACAATGAGCAGTTCTTC.